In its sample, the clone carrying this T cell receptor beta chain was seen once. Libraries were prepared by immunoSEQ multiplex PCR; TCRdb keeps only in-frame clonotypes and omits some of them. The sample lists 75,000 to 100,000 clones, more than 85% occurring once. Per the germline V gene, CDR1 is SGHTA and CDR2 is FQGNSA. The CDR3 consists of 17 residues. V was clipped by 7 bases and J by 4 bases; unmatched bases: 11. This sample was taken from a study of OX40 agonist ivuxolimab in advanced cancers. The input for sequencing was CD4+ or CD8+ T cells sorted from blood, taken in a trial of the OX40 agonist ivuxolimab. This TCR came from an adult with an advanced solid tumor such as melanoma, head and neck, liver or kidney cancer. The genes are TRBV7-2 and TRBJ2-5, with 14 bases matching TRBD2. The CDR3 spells CASTPPGTSGRGETQYF. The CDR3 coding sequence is TGTGCCAGCACTCCCCCCGGGACTAGCGGGAGAGGAGAGACCCAGTACTTC.